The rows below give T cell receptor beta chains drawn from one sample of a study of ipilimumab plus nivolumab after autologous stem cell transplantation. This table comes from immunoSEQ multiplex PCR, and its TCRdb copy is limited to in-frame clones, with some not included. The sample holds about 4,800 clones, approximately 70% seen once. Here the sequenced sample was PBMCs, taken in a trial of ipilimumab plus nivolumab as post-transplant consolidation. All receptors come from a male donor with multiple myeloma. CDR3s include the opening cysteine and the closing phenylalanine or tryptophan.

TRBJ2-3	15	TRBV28	CATGAGGPSTDTQYF
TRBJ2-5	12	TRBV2	CARKDRQETQYF
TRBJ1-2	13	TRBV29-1	CSVGREANYGYTF
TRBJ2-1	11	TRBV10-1	CASKAEGEQFF
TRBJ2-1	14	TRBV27	CASSSGAGYNEQFF
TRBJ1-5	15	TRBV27	CASRLSQGGFQPQHF
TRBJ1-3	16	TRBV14	CASSIGGAFSGNTIYF
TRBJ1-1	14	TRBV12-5	CASGLDGHNTEAFF
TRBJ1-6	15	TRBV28	CASSPTGGGNSPLHF
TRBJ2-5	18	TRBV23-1	CASSQWGVASGAQETQYF
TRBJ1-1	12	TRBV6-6	CASSSPDRQAFF